This is a list of T cell receptor beta chains from one sample in a study of cytomegalovirus exposure and HLA in healthy donors. The table came from immunoSEQ multiplex PCR; TCRdb's copy has only in-frame clones and leaves some out. The repertoire holds about 94,000 clones, with approximately 80% as singletons. Sample: PBMCs. Every receptor here comes from a woman in her fifties or sixties in good health and CMV-seronegative. CDR3s include the opening cysteine and the closing phenylalanine or tryptophan. A D gene is named only where the DNA matches it firmly. Expanded clones are given a class, and other clones once, few, many or no size at all.

J | D | size | V | DNA | CDR3
TRBJ1-2 | NA | NA | TRBV29-1 | TGCAGCGTTGAAGGGCCGGGGAATAACTATGGCTACACCTTC | CSVEGPGNNYGYTF
TRBJ2-2 | NA | once | TRBV11-2 | TGTGCCAGCAGCTTTACCACAACAAGCACCGGGGAGCTGTTTTTT | CASSFTTTSTGELFF
TRBJ2-7 | TRBD1 | NA | TRBV7-2 | TGTGCCAGCAGCGAGGGACAGGCTTACTACGAGCAGTACTTC | CASSEGQAYYEQYF
TRBJ1-1 | NA | NA | TRBV6-5 | TGTGCCAGCAGTTACCTGGGACACCAAAGGGGCACTGAAGCTTTCTTT | CASSYLGHQRGTEAFF
TRBJ2-7 | TRBD2 | once | TRBV15 | TGTGCCACCAGCAAAGGGACTAGCGGAAGCTACGAGCAGTACTTC | CATSKGTSGSYEQYF
TRBJ2-3 | NA | NA | TRBV30 | TGTGCCTGGAGTGAGGGACTCGATACGCAGTATTTT | CAWSEGLDTQYF
TRBJ2-7 | TRBD1 | NA | TRBV27 | TGTGCCAGCAGTTACGGACAGGGTACCTACGAGCAGTACTTC | CASSYGQGTYEQYF
TRBJ2-2 | NA | NA | TRBV11-2 | TGTGCCAGCAGCCCAGACAGGTCAACCGGGGAGCTGTTTTTT | CASSPDRSTGELFF
TRBJ2-7 | NA | NA | TRBV6-1 | TGTGCCAGCAGTGACCTGGGTGGCCAGGGGGGAGACGAGCAGTACTTC | CASSDLGGQGGDEQYF
TRBJ1-5 | TRBD1 | NA | TRBV19 | TGTGCCAGTAGTTTCGACAGGGGTAGCAATCAGCCCCAGCATTTT | CASSFDRGSNQPQHF
TRBJ1-5 | NA | NA | TRBV5-1 | TGCGCCAGCAGCTTGGGGAGTAATCAGCCCCAGCATTTT | CASSLGSNQPQHF
TRBJ2-1 | NA | NA | TRBV7-9 | TGTGCCAGCAGCCTTCTAGCGCTCAATGAGCAGTTCTTC | CASSLLALNEQFF
TRBJ2-1 | TRBD2 | few | TRBV5-1 | TGCGCCAGCACCGGGACTAGCGGGAGGAGAAGCAATGAGCAGTTCTTC | CASTGTSGRRSNEQFF
TRBJ1-2 | TRBD1 | NA | TRBV25-1 | TGTGCCAGCAGTGTCGGGACAGGAGCTAACTATGGCTACACCTTC | CASSVGTGANYGYTF
TRBJ1-2 | NA | NA | TRBV10-1 | TGCGCCAGCAGTGAGTCGGGGGGGCATGGCTACACCTTC | CASSESGGHGYTF
TRBJ1-1 | NA | NA | TRBV30 | TGTGCCTTAACAGGAGGGCGCACTGAAGCTTTCTTT | CALTGGRTEAFF
TRBJ2-1 | NA | NA | TRBV6-6 | TGTGCCAGCAGTTACTCCCGTGGCCAGGGTGAGCAGTTCTTC | CASSYSRGQGEQFF
TRBJ1-3 | NA | NA | TRBV6-5 | TGTGCCAGCAGTTCGGGACAAAGTGGAAACACCATATATTTT | CASSSGQSGNTIYF
TRBJ2-2 | TRBD2 | NA | TRBV18 | TGTGCCAGCTCACCGAATGTCGGGAGGGACACCGGGGAGCTGTTTTTT | CASSPNVGRDTGELFF
TRBJ2-3 | TRBD2 | NA | TRBV5-1 | TGCGCCAGCAGCCTGGGACTAGCGGAGTCCACAGATACGCAGTATTTT | CASSLGLAESTDTQYF
TRBJ2-1 | TRBD2 | NA | TRBV6-5 | TGTGCCAGCAGTTACTCTAGCGGGAGCTGGAATGAGCAGTTCTTC | CASSYSSGSWNEQFF
TRBJ2-7 | TRBD1 | NA | TRBV27 | TGTGCCAGCAGTGCTCGGACAGGGTGGGGCGAGCAGTACTTC | CASSARTGWGEQYF
TRBJ2-5 | NA | NA | TRBV19 | TGTGCCAGTAGTATACCACGGCAGGGCATACAGACCCAGTACTTC | CASSIPRQGIQTQYF
TRBJ2-5 | NA | NA | TRBV5-1 | TGCGCCAGCAGCTTTTCGGGGGACCAAGAGACCCAGTACTTC | CASSFSGDQETQYF
TRBJ1-1 | NA | NA | TRBV30 | TGTGCCTGGAGTGTACAGACAAGCAACACTGAAGCTTTCTTT | CAWSVQTSNTEAFF
TRBJ2-7 | NA | NA | TRBV7-9 | TGTGCCAGCAGCTTAGCTCGTGGGCAGGATTCCTACGAGCAGTACTTC | CASSLARGQDSYEQYF
TRBJ1-3 | NA | NA | TRBV29-1 | TGCAGCGCCCACTCGGCTGGAAACACCATATATTTT | CSAHSAGNTIYF
TRBJ1-2 | NA | NA | TRBV6-5 | TGTGCCAGCAGTTATATGCGTAACTATGGCTACACCTTC | CASSYMRNYGYTF
TRBJ2-3 | NA | NA | TRBV19 | TGTGCCAGCCAAGGACAGCCCTCTGGCACAGATACGCAGTATTTT | CASQGQPSGTDTQYF
TRBJ1-1 | TRBD1 | NA | TRBV5-4 | TGTGCCAGCAGCCTTGGGACAGGGGGCACTGAAGCTTTCTTT | CASSLGTGGTEAFF
TRBJ1-4 | NA | NA | TRBV6-5 | TGTGCCAGCAGTCGGGATTCAACTAATGAAAAACTGTTTTTT | CASSRDSTNEKLFF
TRBJ1-5 | TRBD1 | NA | TRBV5-8 | TGTGCCAGCAGCTCCCGGACAGGGGGCGATCAGCCCCAGCATTTT | CASSSRTGGDQPQHF
TRBJ1-2 | NA | NA | TRBV29-1 | TGCAGCGTTCTCAACCAGGATTCTAACTATGGCTACACCTTC | CSVLNQDSNYGYTF
TRBJ2-7 | TRBD2 | NA | TRBV28 | TGTGCCAGCAGGACTAGCGGGAGGGGTTTGGACGAGCAGTACTTC | CASRTSGRGLDEQYF
TRBJ1-1 | NA | NA | TRBV6-6 | TGTGCCAGCAGTTACGGGCAGCAGAACACTGAAGCTTTCTTT | CASSYGQQNTEAFF
TRBJ1-5 | NA | NA | TRBV5-1 | TGCGCCAGCAGCTTGTCTGGCGGGGGCAATCAGCCCCAGCATTTT | CASSLSGGGNQPQHF
TRBJ1-3 | NA | NA | TRBV6-1 | TGTGCCAGCACAAACCGGGACACTGGAAACACCATATATTTT | CASTNRDTGNTIYF
TRBJ2-5 | NA | few | TRBV6-5 | TGTGCCAGCAGGGAAAGTACAGGAGTCCAAGAGACCCAGTACTTC | CASRESTGVQETQYF
TRBJ1-1 | TRBD1 | NA | TRBV28 | TGTGCCAGCAGTCAACAGGGGGCATCCCTAAGAGCTTTCTTT | CASSQQGASLRAFF
TRBJ2-3 | NA | NA | TRBV6-6 | TGTGCCAGCAGTTCCCCTCCCCAGCGGTCCACAGATACGCAGTATTTT | CASSSPPQRSTDTQYF
TRBJ1-1 | NA | NA | TRBV5-4 | TGTGCCACCCGGAGAGGCGGGTTCACTGAAGCTTTCTTT | CATRRGGFTEAFF
TRBJ2-6 | NA | NA | TRBV7-2 | TGTGCCAGCAGCTTAAGCGGATCGGGCGGGGCCAACGTCCTGACTTTC | CASSLSGSGGANVLTF
TRBJ2-6 | NA | NA | TRBV29-1 | TGCAGCGTTGGTTTCGCAGGAGGCCCAAACGTCCTGACTTTC | CSVGFAGGPNVLTF
TRBJ2-3 | TRBD2 | few | TRBV7-9 | TGTGCCAGCAGCTGGGGGGGGACTAGCACAGATACGCAGTATTTT | CASSWGGTSTDTQYF
TRBJ1-1 | NA | NA | TRBV18 | TGTGCCAGCTCAAGACCAGGGGCCAGGCGTTGGACTGAAGCTTTCTTT | CASSRPGARRWTEAFF
TRBJ2-3 | NA | NA | TRBV6-6 | TGTGCCAGCAGTTACGTGGCAGGTCTTACAGATACGCAGTATTTT | CASSYVAGLTDTQYF